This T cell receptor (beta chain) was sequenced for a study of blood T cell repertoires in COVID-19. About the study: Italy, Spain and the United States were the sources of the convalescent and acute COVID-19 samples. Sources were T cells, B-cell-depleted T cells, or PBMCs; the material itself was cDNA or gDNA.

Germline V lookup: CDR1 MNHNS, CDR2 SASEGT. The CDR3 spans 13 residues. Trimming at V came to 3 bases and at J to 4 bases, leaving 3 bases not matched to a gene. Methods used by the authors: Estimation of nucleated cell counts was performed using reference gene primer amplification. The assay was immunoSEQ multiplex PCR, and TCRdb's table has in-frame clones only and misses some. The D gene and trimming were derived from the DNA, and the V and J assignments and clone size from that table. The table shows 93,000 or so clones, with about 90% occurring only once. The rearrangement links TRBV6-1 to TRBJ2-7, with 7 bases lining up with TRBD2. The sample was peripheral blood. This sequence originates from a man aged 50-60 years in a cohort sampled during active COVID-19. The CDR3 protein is CASSDRGGYEQYF. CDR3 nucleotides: TGTGCCAGCAGTGACCGCGGGGGTTACGAGCAGTACTTC.